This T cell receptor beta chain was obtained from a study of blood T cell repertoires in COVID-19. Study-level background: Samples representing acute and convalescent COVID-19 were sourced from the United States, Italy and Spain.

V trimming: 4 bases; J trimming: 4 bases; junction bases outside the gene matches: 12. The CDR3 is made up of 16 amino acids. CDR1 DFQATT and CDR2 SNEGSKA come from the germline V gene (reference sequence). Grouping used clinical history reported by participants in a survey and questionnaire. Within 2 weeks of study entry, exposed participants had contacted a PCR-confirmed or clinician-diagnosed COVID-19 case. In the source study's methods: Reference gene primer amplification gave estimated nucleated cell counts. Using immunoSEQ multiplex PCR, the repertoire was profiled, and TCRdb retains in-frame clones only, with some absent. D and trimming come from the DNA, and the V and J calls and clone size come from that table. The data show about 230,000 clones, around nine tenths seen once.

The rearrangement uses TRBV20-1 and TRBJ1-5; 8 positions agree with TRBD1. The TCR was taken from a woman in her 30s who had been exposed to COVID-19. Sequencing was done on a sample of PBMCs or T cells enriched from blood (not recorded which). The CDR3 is CSANEVGRGLNQPQHF. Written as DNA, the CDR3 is TGCAGTGCTAATGAGGTCGGCAGGGGGCTTAATCAGCCCCAGCATTTT.